These T cell receptor beta chains were read from a single sample in a study of control samples from healthy donors and cancer patients. The assay was immunoSEQ multiplex PCR, and TCRdb's table has in-frame clones only and misses some. The data show about 75,000 clones, about four fifths seen once. Sequenced: blood. The source is a man aged 45-60 years in good health. The CDR3 runs from the conserved cysteine through the conserved F or W. D genes are given only for firm matches. For some rows the clone size is stated as once, few or many, or as a class when expanded; others skip it.

TRBD1	TRBV24-1	TRBJ2-7	-	CATSDPGQPTYEQYF	TGTGCCACCAGTGACCCGGGACAGCCCACCTACGAGCAGTACTTC
-	TRBV3-1/TRBV3-2	TRBJ1-6	-	CASSPRVGLSSYNSPLHF	TGTGCCAGCAGCCCTCGGGTAGGGCTGAGCTCCTATAATTCACCCCTCCACTTT
-	TRBV5-3	TRBJ2-3	-	CARSSAKPPDTQYF	TGTGCCAGAAGCTCGGCCAAACCCCCAGATACGCAGTATTTT
-	TRBV3-1/TRBV3-2	TRBJ2-5	once	CASSQVQGRPETQYF	TGTGCCAGCAGCCAAGTCCAGGGGCGCCCAGAGACCCAGTACTTC
TRBD1	TRBV7-2	TRBJ2-1	-	CASSYGQGGYNEQFF	TGTGCCAGCAGCTACGGACAGGGGGGGTACAATGAGCAGTTCTTC
-	TRBV30	TRBJ1-1	-	CAAARGNTEAFF	TGTGCCGCCGCCCGGGGGAACACTGAAGCTTTCTTT
-	TRBV3-1/TRBV3-2	TRBJ2-5	few	CASSQVGVKTQYF	TGTGCCAGCAGCCAAGTAGGGGTTAAGACCCAGTACTTC
TRBD1	TRBV29-1	TRBJ1-3	-	CSVGQGISGNTIYF	TGCAGCGTTGGACAGGGGATCTCTGGAAACACCATATATTTT
-	TRBV27	TRBJ1-1	-	CASSNPDRPNTEAFF	TGTGCCAGCAGCAACCCCGACAGGCCAAACACTGAAGCTTTCTTT
TRBD2	TRBV18	TRBJ2-2	-	CASSPGLAGAGGELFF	TGTGCCAGCTCACCCGGACTAGCGGGAGCAGGCGGGGAGCTGTTTTTT
-	TRBV13	TRBJ2-3	-	CASSDRGSSTDTQYF	TGTGCCAGCAGCGATCGGGGGTCTAGCACAGATACGCAGTATTTT
-	TRBV20-1	TRBJ1-2	-	CSAGVNYGYTF	TGCAGCGCAGGAGTTAACTATGGCTACACCTTC
TRBD2	TRBV9	TRBJ2-3	-	CASSGLAFTDTQYF	TGTGCCAGCAGCGGACTAGCGTTCACAGATACGCAGTATTTT
TRBD2	TRBV5-4	TRBJ2-5	-	CASSSPSGQETQYF	TGTGCCAGCAGCTCCCCTAGCGGGCAAGAGACCCAGTACTTC
TRBD1	TRBV28	TRBJ1-4	-	CASSLLDRVNEKLFF	TGTGCCAGCAGTTTACTAGACAGGGTTAATGAAAAACTGTTTTTT
TRBD2	TRBV9	TRBJ2-7	-	CASSVSGNSYEQYF	TGTGCCAGCAGCGTTAGCGGGAATTCCTACGAGCAGTACTTC
TRBD2	TRBV11-2	TRBJ2-7	-	CASSLASGRDEQYF	TGTGCCAGCAGCTTAGCTAGCGGGAGGGACGAGCAGTACTTC
-	TRBV6-2/TRBV6-3	TRBJ2-1	few	CASSLDHEQFF	TGTGCCAGCAGCCTAGATCATGAGCAGTTCTTC
-	TRBV27	TRBJ2-7	-	CASRGLGYEQYF	TGTGCCAGCAGGGGGCTTGGATACGAGCAGTACTTC
TRBD1	TRBV27	TRBJ1-2	-	CASRGRTGATLINYGYTF	TGTGCCAGCAGAGGAAGGACAGGCGCCACCTTGATTAACTATGGCTACACCTTC
-	TRBV5-4	TRBJ1-4	once	CASSRESNEKLFF	TGTGCCAGCAGCAGGGAGAGTAATGAAAAACTGTTTTTT
-	TRBV4-3	TRBJ2-7	-	CASSQLSTSTFYEQYF	TGCGCCAGCAGCCAATTGTCCACTAGTACCTTCTACGAGCAGTACTTC
-	TRBV5-1	TRBJ2-2	-	CASSLGPVGDTGELFF	TGCGCCAGCAGCTTGGGTCCGGTGGGGGACACCGGGGAGCTGTTTTTT
-	TRBV19	TRBJ1-2	-	CASSDTVGYGYTF	TGTGCCAGTAGTGACACCGTCGGCTATGGCTACACCTTC
-	TRBV10-3	TRBJ1-2	-	CAISAQDTYRVGYGYTF	TGTGCCATCAGTGCGCAGGATACTTACAGGGTCGGCTATGGCTACACCTTC
-	TRBV10-3	TRBJ1-6	-	CAIGSSYENSPLHF	TGTGCCATCGGTTCGTCTTACGAGAATTCACCCCTCCACTTT
TRBD2	TRBV6-2/TRBV6-3	TRBJ2-7	few	CASSYDLGTRTSYEQYF	TGTGCCAGCAGTTACGATCTCGGGACTAGAACATCCTACGAGCAGTACTTC
TRBD2	TRBV30	TRBJ2-6	-	CAWSRGRVPGANVLTF	TGTGCCTGGAGTAGAGGGAGGGTCCCTGGGGCCAACGTCCTGACTTTC
TRBD2	TRBV6-5	TRBJ2-1	-	CAGEREEDNEQFF	TGTGCCGGGGAGCGGGAGGAAGATAATGAGCAGTTCTTC
TRBD2	TRBV7-2	TRBJ2-7	once	CASSLGSGRIREQYF	TGTGCCAGCAGCTTAGGTAGCGGGAGAATCCGCGAGCAGTACTTC